This T cell receptor beta chain was observed in a study of blood T cell repertoires in COVID-19. Study overall: Sources were T cells, B-cell-depleted T cells, or PBMCs; the material itself was cDNA or gDNA.

CDR3 length: 15 residues. V gave up 5 bases and J gave up 11 bases, with 24 bases separating them. Germline CDR1 is SGHVS and CDR2 is FQNEAQ. Only a few counts were recorded for this clone. Original data processing: Reference gene primer amplification gave estimated nucleated cell counts. The protocol was immunoSEQ multiplex PCR, while the TCRdb copy is restricted to in-frame clones and leaves out a portion. V and J calls and clone size follow that table, whereas D and trimming were derived from the DNA. The data show approximately 68,000 clones, roughly 84% seen once. The sample taken for sequencing was peripheral blood. The clonotype originates from a woman aged 45-65 years with acute or convalescent COVID-19. The chain has TRBV7-8 and TRBJ1-1, with D perhaps TRBD1 (6 bases). The CDR3 spells CASSPPSNRERDAFF. The CDR3 bases are TGTGCCAGCAGCCCCCCCTCTAACAGGGAGCGGGACGCTTTCTTT.